Sequencing of this T cell receptor beta chain was carried out in a study of response to subunit inactivated influenza vaccine. CDR1 SQVTM and CDR2 ANQGSEA come from the germline V gene. V lost 5 bases and J lost 6; bases outside the gene matches: 10. The CDR3 is made up of 14 amino acids. TCRdb re-called the RT-PCR reads with MiXCR, one entry per CDR3 protein. Of hundreds of thousands of distinct CDR3 sequences in the sample, approximately 14% were seen once. Specimen: PBMCs from blood, collected around 15 days before vaccination. This sequence originates from a man aged 45 to 65 who received an inactivated influenza vaccine. V is TRBV29-1 and J is TRBJ2-1, with 7 positions matching TRBD2. The CDR3 nucleotides are TGCAGCGTTAAGACTAGCCGATCTGTCAATGAGCAGTTCTTC. Residues: CSVKTSRSVNEQFF.